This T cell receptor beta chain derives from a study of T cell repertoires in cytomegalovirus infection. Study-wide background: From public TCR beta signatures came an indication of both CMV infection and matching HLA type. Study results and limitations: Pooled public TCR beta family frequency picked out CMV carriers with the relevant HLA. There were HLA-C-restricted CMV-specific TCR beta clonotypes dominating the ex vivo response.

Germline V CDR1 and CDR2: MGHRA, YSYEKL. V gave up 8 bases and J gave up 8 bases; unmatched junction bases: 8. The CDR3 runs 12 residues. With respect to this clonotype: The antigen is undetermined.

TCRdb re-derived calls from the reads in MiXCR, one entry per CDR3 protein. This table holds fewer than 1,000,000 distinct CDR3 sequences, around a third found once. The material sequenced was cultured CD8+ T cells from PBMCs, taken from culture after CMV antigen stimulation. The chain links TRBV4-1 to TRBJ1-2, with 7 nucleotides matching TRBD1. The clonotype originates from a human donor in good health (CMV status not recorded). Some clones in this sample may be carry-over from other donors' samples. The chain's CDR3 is CASSDRVRGYTF. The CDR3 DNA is TGCGCCAGCTCCGACAGGGTGAGAGGCTACACCTTC.